Listed here are 8 T cell receptor beta chains from one sample, sequenced in a study of read filtering for tumor transcriptome and immune sequencing. From 300 to 450 ng of RNA, a library with molecular barcoded alpha/delta and beta/gamma adaptors was made. TCRdb analysed the reads with MiXCR anew, one entry per CDR3 protein. The sample holds 50,000 or so distinct CDR3 sequences, approximately 18% seen once. The sequencing sample was made of a population of CD138-negative cells sorted from bone marrow. The receptor set was obtained from a donor at least 40 years old with multiple myeloma.

Many counts were recorded for this clonotype. V is TRBV7-2 and J is TRBJ2-1; D is possibly TRBD2 (6 bases). Trimming stripped 4 bases from V and 8 bases from J, with 18 bases between. Germline V gives CDR1 SGHTA, CDR2 FQGNSA. The CDR3 totals 15 residues. The CDR3 sequence: CASSSRGEGGDEQFF. CDR3 coding DNA: TGTGCCAGCAGCTCCCGGGGTGAAGGCGGGGATGAGCAGTTCTTC.

This clonotype was seen repeatedly, ten times or more. The V call is TRBV11-2, the J call TRBJ2-6; D is perhaps TRBD2 (6 bases). The CDR3 has 19 amino acids. CDR1 is SGHAT and CDR2 is FQNNGV in the germline V gene. Trimming stripped 5 bases from V and 3 bases from J, with 23 bases between. The CDR3 is CASSARISSGDHGANVLTF. The CDR3 coding sequence is TGTGCCAGCAGCGCCCGTATATCCTCGGGGGATCATGGGGCCAACGTCCTGACTTTC.

Notes on this clonotype: A read error is likely here: a far larger clone is one base away. DNA of the CDR3: TGTGCCAGCAGCCGACTATCGGGAGGGAGCTCCTACAATGAGCAGTTCTTC. It encodes CASSRLSGGSSYNEQFF. V and J are TRBV7-8 and TRBJ2-1, with TRBD2 identical over 8 bases. CDR3 length: 17 amino acids. V lost 5 bases, J lost 0 bases, and 9 bases stayed unmatched. The germline V gene encodes CDR1 SGHVS and CDR2 FQNEAQ.

This clonotype showed up many times. The V gene is TRBV5-1, the J gene TRBJ2-3; tentatively, D is TRBD1 or TRBD2 (5 bases each). Germline lookup yields CDR1 SGHRS and CDR2 YFSETQ. The CDR3 loop spans 16 amino acids. V lost 3 bases and J 4 bases, leaving 18 bases between the germline ends. CDR3 sequence: CASSYGTTPRADTQYF. The CDR3 DNA reads TGCGCCAGCAGCTACGGGACGACTCCTCGGGCAGATACGCAGTATTTT.

This clonotype appeared a few times. The chain carries TRBV12-5 and TRBJ2-1; tentatively, D is TRBD2 (6 bases). V shed 7 bases and J shed 8 bases, with 18 bases lying between them. The CDR3 is 14 residues long. CDR1 LGHNT and CDR2 FRNRAP come from the germline V gene. The CDR3 spells CASAGTPSQDEQFF. CDR3 coding DNA: TGTGCTAGTGCGGGGACTCCAAGTCAGGATGAGCAGTTCTTC.

This clonotype was seen repeatedly, ten times or more. The chain joins TRBV5-1 to TRBJ2-5; D is unclear. The V gene's germline CDR1 is SGHRS and CDR2 YFSETQ. The length of the CDR3 is 13 residues. Trimming pared 0 bases from V and 5 bases from J, leaving 8 bases between. DNA for the CDR3: TGCGCCAGCAGCTTGGGCCCGAAGGAGACCCAGTACTTC. Protein: CASSLGPKETQYF.

This clonotype was found many times. The chain couples TRBV20-1 to TRBJ1-1; weak D call: TRBD1 (6 bases). The CDR3 sequence is 13 residues long. CDR1 is DFQATT, CDR2 SNEGSKA, per germline (reference sequence). Trimming removed 6 bases from V and 8 bases from J, with 19 bases in between. The CDR3, as DNA: TGCAGTGCCTCCGAACAGGGTTTGCAGGAAGCTTTCTTT. It specifies CSASEQGLQEAFF.

This clonotype was picked up many times. The chain links TRBV7-9 to TRBJ2-3; 14 bases agree with TRBD2. Per germline, CDR1 SEHNR and CDR2 FQNEAQ (reference sequence). Trimming took 5 bases from V and 5 from J; bases not matched to a gene: 3. The CDR3 loop spans 15 amino acids. Here the CDR3 reads CASSPGTSGGDTQYF. In DNA form, the CDR3 reads TGTGCCAGCAGCCCTGGGACTAGCGGGGGAGATACGCAGTATTTT.